The 15 T cell receptor beta chains below were found in one sample sequenced in a study of shared clonotypes between healthy human individuals. Positive CCR7 selection of CD45RO-negative cells yielded the naive CD8 cells, and terminally differentiated effector memory CD45RA+ cells were excluded. The repertoire was sequenced with immunoSEQ multiplex PCR; TCRdb's copy has only in-frame clones and lacks some. The sample lists roughly 550,000 clones, 95% occurring once. Source material: naive CD8+ T cells sorted from blood. All receptors come from a woman aged 25 to 39 in good health.

The chain employs TRBV4-1 and TRBJ1-4, with a possible D match to TRBD1 (5 bases). The V gene's germline CDR1 is MGHRA and CDR2 YSYEKL. V lost 3 bases, J lost 7 bases, and 12 bases lay in between. The CDR3 sequence is 14 residues long. This chain's CDR3 is CASSQRDVTEKLFF. The CDR3 DNA sequence: TGCGCCAGCAGCCAGAGGGACGTGACTGAAAAACTGTTTTTT.

This chain uses TRBV27 with TRBJ2-7, with D perhaps TRBD2 (6 bases). The CDR3 loop spans 13 amino acids. V lost 5 bases and J lost 2, with 10 bases in between. Germline CDR1 and CDR2: MNHEY and SMNVEV (reference sequence). CDR3 sequence reads: CASSRGLPYEQYF. For the CDR3, the DNA is TGTGCCAGCAGTAGGGGACTCCCCTACGAGCAGTACTTC.

V and J are TRBV2 and TRBJ1-2; D remains unclear. V was shortened by 7 bases and J by 4 bases, with 13 bases between the two germline ends. The CDR3 consists of 13 residues. Per germline, CDR1 SNHLY and CDR2 FYNNEI. CDR3 in amino acids: CASIQEQPYGYTF. CDR3 sequence (DNA): TGTGCCAGCATTCAGGAGCAACCCTATGGCTACACCTTC. The variable domain in full, with the rest retrieved from reference TRBV2 and TRBJ1-2, is EPEVTQTPSHQVTQMGQEVILRCVPISNHLYFYWYRQILGQKVEFLVSFYNNEISEKSEIFDDQFSVERPDGSNFTLKIRSTKLEDSAMYFCASIQEQPYGYTFGSGTRLTVV.

The rearrangement joins TRBV29-1 to TRBJ1-5; 9 nucleotides match TRBD1. There are 19 residues in the CDR3. The germline V gene encodes CDR1 SQVTM and CDR2 ANQGSEA. The V and J ends lost 0 bases and 2 bases, in that order; junction bases with no gene match: 14. CDR3 loop: CSVEDAGWMDRGGNQPQHF. Written as DNA, the CDR3 is TGCAGCGTTGAAGATGCGGGATGGATGGACAGGGGAGGCAATCAGCCCCAGCATTTT.

This clone was recorded once. The chain is built from TRBV28 and TRBJ1-1; no clear D. The V gene's germline CDR1 is MDHEN and CDR2 SYDVKM. The ends were cut back, 3 bases at V and 0 bases at J, with 5 bases in the middle. The CDR3 runs 13 residues. CDR3 DNA sequence: TGTGCCAGCAGTTTCTTGGTGAACACTGAAGCTTTCTTT. Its protein is CASSFLVNTEAFF. The variable domain in full, completed from reference TRBV28 and TRBJ1-1, reads DVKVTQSSRYLVKRTGEKVFLECVQDMDHENMFWYRQDPGLGLRLIYFSYDVKMKEKGDIPEGYSVSREKKERFSLILESASTNQTSMYLCASSFLVNTEAFFGQGTRLTVV.

CDR3 amino acids: CASSLALAGTYEQYF. DNA of the CDR3: TGTGCCAGCAGCTTGGCCCTAGCGGGGACCTACGAGCAGTACTTC. This chain connects TRBV5-8 to TRBJ2-7; 9 nucleotides align to TRBD2. CDR1 and CDR2 from the germline V gene are SGHTS and YDEGEE. With 0 bases clipped from V and 2 bases from J, the junction kept 3 bases outside the gene matches. The CDR3 totals 15 residues.

The rearrangement links TRBV9 to TRBJ2-5, with D tentatively TRBD2 (6 bases). The DNA end favors TRBJ2-7, so the J call may be wrong. Looked up from germline, CDR1 is SGDLS and CDR2 is YYNGEE. The CDR3 sequence is 14 residues long. As DNA, the CDR3 is TGTGCCAGCAGCGAGGAGGGGAACTCCTACGAGCAGTACTTC. Its protein product is CASSEEGNSYEQYF.

V and J are TRBV28 and TRBJ2-7; D unresolved. Trimming cost V 4 bases and J 3 bases, with 19 bases left between them. This CDR3 spans 16 amino acids. CDR1 is MDHEN and CDR2 is SYDVKM in the germline V gene. CDR3 loop: CASSSGAVVVRYEQYF. CDR3 nucleotide sequence: TGTGCCAGCAGTTCCGGTGCAGTCGTAGTTCGCTACGAGCAGTACTTC.

The chain employs TRBV28 and TRBJ1-5, with D possibly being TRBD1 (5 bases). Trimming removed 4 bases from V and 8 bases from J, with 12 bases in between. The CDR3 contains 13 residues. Germline V gene sequence: CDR1 MDHEN, CDR2 SYDVKM. The CDR3 nucleotides read TGTGCCAGCAGTTGGAGGGGCCGGGAGCCCCAGCATTTT. Its translation is CASSWRGREPQHF.

This chain joins TRBV10-3 and TRBJ2-7; D remains ambiguous. V was cut by 2 bases and J by 3 bases, with 11 bases left in between. This CDR3 comprises 14 residues. From germline, CDR1 is ENHRY and CDR2 SYGVKD. Written as DNA, the CDR3 is TGTGCCATCAGTGAGGGTCAGACTGTCTACGAGCAGTACTTC. It translates to CAISEGQTVYEQYF.

This rearrangement joins TRBV4-2 to TRBJ2-1, with TRBD2 matching over 8 bases. This CDR3 is built from 16 residues. Trimming at V came to 1 base and at J to 2 bases, leaving 4 bases not matched to a gene. Germline assignment: CDR1 LGHNA and CDR2 YNFKEQ. The CDR3 bases are TGTGCCAGCAGCCAAGTTGCGCGGGAGGCCTACAATGAGCAGTTCTTC. As protein: CASSQVAREAYNEQFF.

This CDR3 reads CASSYGSLNTDTQYF. As DNA, the CDR3 is TGTGCCAGCAGTTACGGTAGCTTGAACACAGATACGCAGTATTTT. The chain has TRBV6-6 and TRBJ2-3; D not resolved. V was clipped by 2 bases and J by 2 bases, with 11 bases between them. This CDR3 has 15 residues. The germline CDR1 and CDR2 sequences are MNHNY and SVGAGI (reference sequence).

V usage is TRBV10-2 and J usage is TRBJ2-7; D is unresolved. Germline V gives CDR1 WSHSY, CDR2 SAAADI. V lost 6 bases to trimming and J lost 0 bases, with 12 bases between them. The CDR3 runs 14 residues. CDR3 bases: TGCGCCAGCAGCTACGACGCGAACTCCTACGAGCAGTACTTC. Its translation is CASSYDANSYEQYF.

The V gene is TRBV7-8, the J gene TRBJ2-7; 9 bases align to TRBD1. CDR3 size: 14 residues. V shed 1 base, J shed 6 bases, and the junction held 4 bases outside the gene matches. The V gene's germline CDR1 is SGHVS and CDR2 FQNEAQ. CDR3 DNA sequence: TGTGCCAGCAGCTTAGGAGGACAGGGGCTCGAGCAGTACTTC. Protein sequence: CASSLGGQGLEQYF.

V and J are TRBV19 and TRBJ2-3; 8 bases match TRBD1. Losses at the gene ends were 4 bases for V and 2 bases for J; bases not matched to a gene: 14. From germline, CDR1 is LNHDA and CDR2 SQIVND (reference sequence). The CDR3 totals 18 residues. CDR3: CASSRRGQGAKYTDTQYF. The CDR3 DNA sequence: TGTGCCAGTAGTAGGAGAGGCCAGGGGGCGAAATACACAGATACGCAGTATTTT.